The clone carrying this T cell receptor (beta chain) was observed a few times. This sample stems from a study of T-cell memory formation after mild COVID-19. TCRalpha and TCRbeta libraries used 5'RACE with constant-segment primers and UMIs. Using its own MiXCR run on the 5' RACE reads, TCRdb lists one record per CDR3 protein. The sample includes 410,000 or so distinct CDR3 sequences, about a quarter of them seen just once. This CDR3 has 16 amino acids. V shed 1 base, J shed 5 bases, and the junction held 10 bases outside the gene matches. Germline lookup yields CDR1 LNHNV and CDR2 YYDKDF (reference sequence).

Sequenced input: PBMCs or a T cell subset sorted from them (not recorded which). This TCR was sampled from an adult woman who had mild COVID-19 (a few samples of this study predate the infection). Cell type and time point are not known. The chain joins TRBV15 to TRBJ2-7; 8 bases align to TRBD1. This CDR3 is CATSRASTGAGHEQYF. The CDR3 coding sequence is TGTGCCACCAGCAGAGCCTCGACAGGGGCCGGTCACGAGCAGTACTTC.